This T cell receptor beta chain came from a study of shared clonotypes between healthy human individuals. Findings and caveats of the study: Rarefaction showed that sequencing of sorted subsets was incomplete (despite large depth). Clonotypes shared by all four donors outscored non-shared clonotypes in generation probability. Few donors restricted represented genetic and exposure-history diversity.

Deep was the level used in running the assay. Some clones are missing from TCRdb's copy, which holds only in-frame ones; the method was immunoSEQ multiplex PCR. The sample lists roughly 2.1 million clones; 85% to 95% were seen once. This CDR3 has 13 residues. The V end lost 2 bases, the J end lost 1 base, and 6 bases lay between the germline ends. Germline V gives CDR1 SGHAT, CDR2 FQNNGV. CD45RO-negative, CCR7-selected cells formed the naive CD8 fraction, which excluded terminally differentiated effector memory CD45RA+ cells. Remarks on this clone: The antigen remains undetermined. The same CDR3 is also encoded by other DNA sequences in this sample.

This sequence joins TRBV11-2 and TRBJ2-7, with no clear D. The sample was naive CD8+ T cells from PBMCs. This receptor was taken from a young man in good health. Some clones in this sample may be carry-over from other donors' samples. The CDR3 sequence: CASSLTPSYEQYF. The CDR3 DNA follows: TGTGCCAGCAGCTTAACACCATCCTACGAGCAGTACTTC.